The 13 T cell receptor beta chains below were found in one sample sequenced in a study of PD-1 blockade in classical Hodgkin lymphoma (dated by TCRdb to 2018 to 2020). Reading the label with the study, this specimen's time point is: newly diagnosed, previously untreated cHL patient sample. Library preparation was by the immunoSEQ multiplex PCR assay. TCRdb obtained this table from immuneACCESS and retained in-frame rearrangements with V and J assigned. These tables miss some clones; where compared with another copy, unresolved V genes account for less than half of the shortfall, and the remainder is unexplained. This sample has thousands of clones in its table, and 78% of those were observed once. The top ten clonotypes cover roughly 8.1% of the sample. Sequencing used peripheral blood mononuclear cells (PBMCs). These receptors originate from a human donor with classical Hodgkin lymphoma.

J is TRBJ1-4 and V is TRBV4-1, with D uncertain. Deletions cut 1 base from V and 10 bases from J, with 22 bases between. The CDR3 is made up of 17 amino acids. Germline CDR1 and CDR2: MGHRA and YSYEKL. The CDR3 DNA reads as TGCGCCAGCAGCCAAGCAGCTTCCCTTACTTCCGTCGGAAAACTGTTTTTT. Its translation: CASSQAASLTSVGKLFF.

This chain connects TRBV6-1 to TRBJ2-7, with 11 bases identical to TRBD2. Germline CDR1 and CDR2: MNHNS and SASEGT. Losses at the gene ends were 3 bases for V and 5 bases for J; bases not matched to a gene: 9. The CDR3 sequence is 16 residues long. The CDR3 loop reads CASSDPGLAVSDEQYF. CDR3 DNA: TGTGCCAGCAGTGACCCGGGACTAGCGGTATCGGACGAGCAGTACTTC.

The chain carries TRBV27 and TRBJ2-3; 7 positions match TRBD1. This CDR3 has 14 residues. From germline, CDR1 is MNHEY and CDR2 SMNVEV (reference sequence). The J segment lost 4 bases and the V segment lost 5 bases, leaving 6 bases of the junction unmatched. CDR3 DNA: TGTGCCAGCAGTGGACAGGCCCAGGCAGATACGCAGTATTTT. Translated: CASSGQAQADTQYF.

The J gene is TRBJ2-1, the V gene TRBV4-2; TRBD2 matches at 11 bases. Germline CDR1 is LGHNA and CDR2 is YNFKEQ. CDR3 size: 16 residues. V gave up 7 bases and J gave up 4 bases; unmatched junction bases: 9. CDR3 coding DNA: TGTGCCAGCAACATTGGGGTAGCGGGAGGGTACAATGAGCAGTTCTTC. This gives the protein CASNIGVAGGYNEQFF.

This clone was seen only a few times. The rearrangement joins TRBV12-5 to TRBJ2-5; a weak D match, TRBD2 (5 bases). The CDR3 is 14 residues long. Germline-derived CDR1 and CDR2 are LGHNT and FRNRAP. Trimming shortened V by 2 bases and J by 5 bases, and 12 bases separated the two germline ends. Here the CDR3 reads CASGLTGMHETQYF. DNA for the CDR3: TGTGCTAGTGGTTTGACGGGGATGCACGAGACCCAGTACTTC. The full variable domain, completed using reference TRBV12-5 and TRBJ2-5, is DARVTQTPRHKVTEMGQEVTMRCQPILGHNTVFWYRQTMMQGLELLAYFRNRAPLDDSGMPKDRFSAEMPDATLATLKIQPSEPRDSAVYFCASGLTGMHETQYFGPGTRLLVL.

The V and J genes are TRBV5-1 and TRBJ2-1; TRBD1 matches 10 bases. V lost 4 bases, J lost 6 bases, and 10 bases stayed unmatched. The V gene's germline CDR1 is SGHRS and CDR2 YFSETQ. This CDR3 comprises 16 residues. The CDR3 coding sequence is TGCGCCAGCAGCCGACCTCCCGGGACAGGGGTCAATGAGCAGTTCTTC. Translated: CASSRPPGTGVNEQFF. The entire variable domain, with the rest obtained from reference TRBV5-1 and TRBJ2-1, is as follows: KAGVTQTPRYLIKTRGQQVTLSCSPISGHRSVSWYQQTPGQGLQFLFEYFSETQRNKGNFPGRFSGRQFSNSRSEMNVSTLELGDSALYLCASSRPPGTGVNEQFFGPGTRLTVL.

This clone has just a few counts. The gene calls are TRBV5-8 and TRBJ2-6, with a possible D match to TRBD1 (6 bases). Germline-derived CDR1 and CDR2 are SGHTS and YDEGEE. This CDR3 is 15 amino acids long. V was clipped by 2 bases and J by 2 bases, with 8 bases between them. CDR3 DNA sequence: TGTGCCAGCAGCTTCGACAGGCCTGGGGCCAACGTCCTGACTTTC. Protein: CASSFDRPGANVLTF.

The rearrangement links TRBV7-2 to TRBJ2-7, with D unresolved. This CDR3 region has 13 residues. The germline V gene has CDR1 SGHTA and CDR2 FQGNSA. V dropped 3 bases and J dropped 3 bases, with 9 bases sitting between them. The CDR3 region has the DNA TGTGCCAGCAGCTTGGAAGGGTTCTACGAGCAGTACTTC. This translates into CASSLEGFYEQYF.

The chain joins TRBV2 to TRBJ2-3; perhaps TRBD2 as D (5 bases). V lost 8 bases and J lost 3, with 15 bases in between. This CDR3 is built from 14 residues. Germline assignment: CDR1 SNHLY and CDR2 FYNNEI. Written as DNA, the CDR3 is TGTGCCAGCGCGGTCATTCGGGGTACAGATACGCAGTATTTT. The encoded protein is CASAVIRGTDTQYF.

The V gene is TRBV10-3, the J gene TRBJ2-7; weak D call: TRBD2 (6 bases). The CDR3 runs to 15 residues. The V gene's germline CDR1 is ENHRY and CDR2 SYGVKD. Trimming took 2 bases from V and 2 from J, leaving 13 bases between them. For the CDR3, the DNA is TGTGCCATCAGTGAGCGGGCGGGGAAGGCCTACGAGCAGTACTTC. Amino acids: CAISERAGKAYEQYF.

This clone was found a few times. The chain recombines TRBV2 with TRBJ2-1; the D is unclear. The germline V and J ends were trimmed by 7 bases and 7 bases, with 17 bases remaining between them. The CDR3 covers 14 residues. Germline values: CDR1 SNHLY, CDR2 FYNNEI. The CDR3 sequence: CASMKVRDGNEQFF. The CDR3 DNA follows: TGTGCCAGCATGAAAGTCAGAGATGGGAATGAGCAGTTCTTC.

This clone was seen once. The rearrangement links TRBV30 to TRBJ2-1, with a tentative D call TRBD1 (7 bases). Germline-derived CDR1 and CDR2 are GTSNPN and SVGIG (reference sequence). V was pared by 2 bases and J by 10 bases, with 21 bases between. The length of the CDR3 is 15 residues. The CDR3: CAWSSGTSGTAEQFF. The CDR3 DNA sequence: TGTGCCTGGAGTTCCGGGACTTCCGGGACAGCCGAGCAGTTCTTC.

This rearrangement joins TRBV7-2 to TRBJ1-2; 7 positions match TRBD1. Germline CDR1 is SGHTA and CDR2 is FQGNSA. Trimming took 3 bases from V and 8 from J; bases not matched to a gene: 6. This CDR3 spans 13 amino acids. The CDR3 loop is CASSFRQGEGYTF. CDR3 bases: TGTGCCAGCAGCTTTCGACAGGGAGAAGGCTACACCTTC.